This T cell receptor beta chain comes out of a study of T cells in Graves' hyperthyroidism and ophthalmopathy. Study observations and caveats: By a 13 V-J model, ophthalmopathy was set apart from stable hyperthyroidism. Within blood appeared most thyroid clonotypes that had expanded above 0.001.

The source material, RNA transcripts, was used to amplify TCR beta CDR3 regions. Initially, a first-round RT-PCR of the TCR CDR3 employed the HTBI primer set. Each CDR3 protein gets one entry after TCRdb re-called the multiplex PCR reads with MiXCR. The repertoire includes 380,000 or so distinct CDR3 sequences, over 15% of them detected once, and around 3.6% sits in the top ten. Germline V CDR1 and CDR2: SNHLY, FYNNEI. After removal of 8 bases from V and 4 bases from J, the junction contained 7 bases not matched to a gene. This CDR3 has 14 residues. The table lists this clonotype with many counts. Its antigen is unidentified. Uncontrolled infection, other autoimmune disease, pregnancy or lactation barred patients from enrollment. Fresh 10 ml peripheral blood yielded PBMCs.

V is TRBV2 and J is TRBJ1-3, with 8 bases lining up with TRBD1. This clonotype was sampled from a woman aged 18 to 35 with Graves' hyperthyroidism. The specimen sequenced was blood. The CDR3 loop is CASAQTGVGNTIYF. CDR3 nucleotide sequence: TGTGCCAGCGCGCAGACAGGGGTAGGAAACACCATATATTTT.